Listed here is a single T cell receptor (beta chain). Per the germline V gene, CDR1 is SGHRS and CDR2 is YFSETQ. V trimming: 0 bases; J trimming: 2 bases; junction bases outside the gene matches: 16. The CDR3 length is 21 residues. The data were obtained in a study of blood T cell repertoires in COVID-19. The wider study: From the United States, Italy and Spain came samples of acute and convalescent COVID-19. T cells, B-cell-depleted T cells, or PBMCs supplied cDNA or gDNA.

Study processing details: Scientists estimated how many nucleated cells there were by amplifying reference gene primers. Assay: immunoSEQ multiplex PCR; the TCRdb copy retains only in-frame clones and omits some. The DNA gave D and trimming, while V, J and clone size come from that table. The data hold roughly 220,000 clones, with more than 85% observed a single time. The receptor's source is a man aged 60 to 75 with acute or convalescent COVID-19. Sample: peripheral blood. The chain joins TRBV5-1 to TRBJ2-7; TRBD2 agrees at 14 bases. The CDR3 loop reads CASSLVPPGLAGGLLPYEQYF. The DNA for the CDR3 is TGCGCCAGCAGCTTGGTTCCCCCCGGACTAGCGGGGGGCCTCCTACCCTACGAGCAGTACTTC.